This TCR beta chain was retrieved from a study of blood T cell repertoires in COVID-19. Background on the study: The United States, Italy and Spain provided the acute and convalescent COVID-19 samples. Sample material is recorded as cDNA or gDNA derived from T cells, B-cell-depleted T cells, or PBMCs.

Per the study methods: Reference gene primer amplification yielded estimated nucleated cell counts. Profiling relied on immunoSEQ multiplex PCR, and the TCRdb table lists in-frame clones only, not all of them. The V and J calls and clone size come from that table; D and trimming were worked out from the DNA. The table lists approximately 290,000 clones, 80% to 90% of them singletons. The CDR3 runs to 16 residues. V dropped 6 bases and J dropped 0 bases, with 14 bases sitting between them. CDR1 and CDR2 from the germline V gene are KGHSH and LQKENI. The TCR comes from a young man with acute or convalescent COVID-19. This rearrangement joins TRBV18 to TRBJ2-2, with TRBD1 as a possible D gene (6 bases). Material for sequencing was peripheral blood. Written as DNA, the CDR3 is TGTGCCAGCTCGGAACAGGGTGCCCCGAACACCGGGGAGCTGTTTTTT. This encodes CASSEQGAPNTGELFF.